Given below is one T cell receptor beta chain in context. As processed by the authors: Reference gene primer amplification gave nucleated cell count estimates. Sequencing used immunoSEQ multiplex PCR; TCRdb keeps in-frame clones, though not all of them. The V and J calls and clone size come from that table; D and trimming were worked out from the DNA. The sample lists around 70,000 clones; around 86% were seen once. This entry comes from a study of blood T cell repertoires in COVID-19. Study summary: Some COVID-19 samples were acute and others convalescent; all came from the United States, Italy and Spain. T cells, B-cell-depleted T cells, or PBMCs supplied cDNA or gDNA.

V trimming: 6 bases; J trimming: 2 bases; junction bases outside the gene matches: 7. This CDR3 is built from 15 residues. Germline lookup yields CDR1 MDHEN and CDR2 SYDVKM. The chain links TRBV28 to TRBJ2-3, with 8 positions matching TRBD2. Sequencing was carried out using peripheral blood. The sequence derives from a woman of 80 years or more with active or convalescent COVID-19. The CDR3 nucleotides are TGTGCCAGCAGCACCAGCGGGGGAGCCACAGATACGCAGTATTTT. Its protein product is CASSTSGGATDTQYF.